This T cell receptor beta chain came from a study of chemoradiotherapy in HPV16-positive cancers. Overall study context: Functional T-cell assays on two HPV16-positive patients' cells defined candidate HPV-specific clones and common TCR motifs.

Profiling relied on immunoSEQ multiplex PCR, and the TCRdb table lists in-frame clones only, not all of them. The top ten hold 6.5% of the sample, which has more than 7,000 clones, roughly 82% seen once. The CDR3 runs 17 residues. CDR1 is SGHKS, CDR2 YYEKEE, per germline (reference sequence). Trimming removed 0 bases from V and 5 bases from J; junction bases left unmatched: 6. The input for sequencing was tumor tissue, taken from a patient who underwent chemoradiotherapy. This TCR was sampled from a human donor with HPV-associated anogenital cancer. This chain joins TRBV5-5 and TRBJ2-1; 12 bases are shared with TRBD2. The CDR3 DNA reads TGTGCCAGCAGCTTGGCCAAGACTAGCGGGGGCGACAATGAGCAGTTCTTC. This translates into CASSLAKTSGGDNEQFF.